These T cell receptor beta chains were read from a single sample in a study of T cells after yellow fever vaccination. MiXCR, applied by TCRdb to the 5' RACE reads, yields one record per CDR3 protein. The sample has 25,000 to 35,000 distinct CDR3 sequences, nearly 4.5% seen once. The sequences come from CD8+ T cells sorted from PBMCs, collected 5 days after the yellow fever booster vaccination. The receptors here all came from a man in his thirties or forties who received the YFV17D yellow fever vaccine. CDR3s include the opening cysteine and the closing phenylalanine or tryptophan. The D gene is left open where the match is weak. Size is stated as how often the clone was seen (once, few, many) or a class if it is expanded.

V	size	J	D	DNA	CDR3
TRBV6-1	many	TRBJ2-3	TRBD2	TGTGCCAGCAACCCTAGCGGAATTAGCACAGATACGCAGTATTTT	CASNPSGISTDTQYF
TRBV3-1	many	TRBJ2-1	TRBD2	TGTGCCAGCAGCCAAGGGACTAGCGGGCTTTACAATGAGCAGTTCTTC	CASSQGTSGLYNEQFF
TRBV24-1	many	TRBJ2-3	.	TGTGCCACCAGTGATTTTGGGCTCGGCCATGCGCAGTATTTT	CATSDFGLGHAQYF
TRBV20-1	many	TRBJ2-2	.	TGCAGTGCTACCACAGGGAACACCGGGGAGCTGTTTTTT	CSATTGNTGELFF
TRBV19	many	TRBJ2-1	.	TGTGCCAGTAGTATAGTTACAGGGAGCTCCTACAATGAGCAGTTCTTC	CASSIVTGSSYNEQFF
TRBV25-1	many	TRBJ2-5	.	TGTGCCAGCAGGCAGGGGAACGGTGAGACCCAGTACTTC	CASRQGNGETQYF
TRBV29-1	many	TRBJ2-1	.	TGCAGCGGTCAGGGGTTGAGCTCCTACAATGAGCAGTTCTTC	CSGQGLSSYNEQFF
TRBV23-1	many	TRBJ1-5	TRBD1	TGCGCCAGCCGACCGGGACAGCTCTCCAATCAGCCCCAGCATTTT	CASRPGQLSNQPQHF
TRBV11-2	many	TRBJ2-1	.	TGTGCCAGCACCCTCGGAGGGGGTTCCTACAATGAGCAGTTCTTC	CASTLGGGSYNEQFF
TRBV7-2	many	TRBJ2-7	.	TGTGCCAGCGGAGCTTACCTTGGGGGGCTCGAGCAGTACTTC	CASGAYLGGLEQYF
TRBV19	many	TRBJ2-1	TRBD2	TGTGCCAGTAGTCTACGGCTAGCGGGCTACAATGAGCAGTTCTTC	CASSLRLAGYNEQFF
TRBV4-3	many	TRBJ2-7	.	TGCGCCAGCAGCCAAGAGGACCAGGGAAGGTACGAGCAGTACTTC	CASSQEDQGRYEQYF
TRBV6-5	many	TRBJ2-3	.	TGTGCCAGCAGCTTCTACGCTATGAGGACAGATACGCAGTATTTT	CASSFYAMRTDTQYF
TRBV7-2	many	TRBJ2-1	.	TGTGCCAGCAGCTTAATGCGGAGCTCCTACAATGAGCAGTTCTTC	CASSLMRSSYNEQFF
TRBV19	many	TRBJ2-7	.	TGTGCCAGTAGCTTCGGGGACATCTACGAGCAGTACTTC	CASSFGDIYEQYF
TRBV12-5	many	TRBJ2-1	TRBD1	TGTGCTAGTGTTCAGGGGGCGGGTGAGCAGTTCTTC	CASVQGAGEQFF
TRBV12-3/TRBV12-4	many	TRBJ1-2	.	TGTGCCAGCAGTTTCGGTGATGGCTACACCTTC	CASSFGDGYTF
TRBV9	many	TRBJ2-1	.	TGTGCCAGCAGCTCCCCCTATGACAATGAGCAGTTCTTC	CASSSPYDNEQFF
TRBV7-6	many	TRBJ2-3	.	TGTGCCAGCAGCTTAGCCGAAGATACGCAGTATTTT	CASSLAEDTQYF
TRBV9	few	TRBJ2-7	TRBD2	TGTGCCGGCAGCTTACGGACTAGCGGGAGTGGTAGCGAGCAGTACTTC	CAGSLRTSGSGSEQYF
TRBV10-2	many	TRBJ1-5	.	TGCGCCAGCAGTGAGTTCGGGGGCGGCAATCAGCCCCAGCATTTT	CASSEFGGGNQPQHF
TRBV29-1	many	TRBJ2-3	TRBD2	TGCAGCTACCCCCAGCGGGAGGGGGGGCCAGATACGCAGTATTTT	CSYPQREGGPDTQYF
TRBV29-1	many	TRBJ2-1	.	TGCAGCGTTGTAGGCGGTCGTACTGAGCAGTTCTTC	CSVVGGRTEQFF
TRBV12-3/TRBV12-4	many	TRBJ1-3	.	TGTGCCAGCAGTTTAGTTTTGGATGGAAACACCATATATTTT	CASSLVLDGNTIYF
TRBV11-1	many	TRBJ2-7	TRBD1	TGTGCCAGCAGCGATATGGCAATTGGACCGGGACAGGGACACTTCTACGAGCAGTACTTC	CASSDMAIGPGQGHFYEQYF
TRBV4-1	many	TRBJ2-3	.	TGCGCCAGCAGCCAAGACCAGCCCACAGATACGCAGTATTTT	CASSQDQPTDTQYF
TRBV12-3/TRBV12-4	few	TRBJ1-2	.	TGTGCCAGCAGCCACACAACTACGGGGTATGGCTACACCTTC	CASSHTTTGYGYTF
TRBV7-3	medium-sized	TRBJ1-1	.	TGTGCCAGCAGCTTAGGCTACAACACTGAAGCTTTCTTT	CASSLGYNTEAFF
TRBV7-2	many	TRBJ2-7	.	TGTGCCAGCAGTTGGCTAGCGAACTCCTACGAGCAGTACTTC	CASSWLANSYEQYF
TRBV4-1	many	TRBJ2-1	TRBD2	TGCGCCAGCAGCGGCTTCCTAGCGGGAGGGCCGAATGAGCAGTTCTTC	CASSGFLAGGPNEQFF
TRBV20-1	many	TRBJ2-7	.	TGCAGTGCCGCGATGTCGTGGACAGACCCAACCTACGAGCAGTACTTC	CSAAMSWTDPTYEQYF
TRBV18	many	TRBJ2-7	.	TGTGCCAGCTCACCAAGTTTAGGGGATCCCTACGAGCAGTACTTC	CASSPSLGDPYEQYF
TRBV7-2	many	TRBJ2-7	.	TGTGCCAGCAGCCAAACATTGACAGGGAGGTACTACGAGCAGTACTTC	CASSQTLTGRYYEQYF
TRBV29-1	many	TRBJ2-2	.	TGCAGCGTTGAAGCGGGAGAGGCCGGGGAGCTGTTTTTT	CSVEAGEAGELFF
TRBV14	many	TRBJ1-1	.	TGTGCCAGCAGCCAAGTTCAAACTGAAGCTTTCTTT	CASSQVQTEAFF
TRBV14	many	TRBJ2-7	TRBD1	TGTGCCAGCAGCCAAGGGAGGACAGGAATCGGCTCCTACGAGCAGTACTTC	CASSQGRTGIGSYEQYF
TRBV7-9	many	TRBJ2-1	.	TGTGCCAGCAACACTCAAGCCCAGGACGCCTACAATGAGCAGTTCTTC	CASNTQAQDAYNEQFF
TRBV12-3/TRBV12-4	many	TRBJ2-3	.	TGTGCCAGCAGTTTAGGGACCTCCGGGGATACGCAGTATTTT	CASSLGTSGDTQYF
TRBV6-2/TRBV6-3	many	TRBJ2-3	.	TGTGCCAGCACGGTCCCCACAGGGACTCGCACAGATACGCAGTATTTT	CASTVPTGTRTDTQYF
TRBV7-8	once	TRBJ2-5	TRBD1	TGTGCCACAAAGACAGGGGTGAGAGAGACCCAGTACTTC	CATKTGVRETQYF
TRBV20-1	many	TRBJ2-7	TRBD2	TGCAGTGCCCCGGGACTAGCGGGATTCCACGAGCAGTACTTC	CSAPGLAGFHEQYF
TRBV7-9	many	TRBJ2-7	TRBD2	TGTGCCAGCAGCTTCAAGAGCGGGGACTCTAGCTCCTACGAGCAGTACTTC	CASSFKSGDSSSYEQYF
TRBV29-1	many	TRBJ2-1	TRBD2	TGCAGCGTTGAAGTGCGAGCGGGAGTTGTCAATGAGCAGTTCTTC	CSVEVRAGVVNEQFF
TRBV29-1	many	TRBJ2-7	TRBD2	TGCAGCGTTCAGGGGACTAGCGGGAGAGCTGGGTACGAGCAGTACTTC	CSVQGTSGRAGYEQYF
TRBV20-1	many	TRBJ1-1	TRBD1	TGCAGTGCTAGAGATAACAGGGGGAACACTGAAGCTTTCTTT	CSARDNRGNTEAFF
TRBV28	many	TRBJ2-1	.	TGTGCCAGCAGTTTAGGGCTAGCGCAGAGCTCCTACAATGAGCAGTTCTTC	CASSLGLAQSSYNEQFF
TRBV5-4	many	TRBJ1-2	.	TGTGCCAGCAGCGCTTGGTCTCCGGTCGATGGCTACACCTTC	CASSAWSPVDGYTF
TRBV28	many	TRBJ2-1	.	TGTGCCAGCATCGGAGTCAGGAATGAGCAGTTCTTC	CASIGVRNEQFF